The clone carrying this T cell receptor beta chain was counted at least ten times. Germline lookup yields CDR1 LNHDA and CDR2 SQIVND (reference sequence). The germline V and J ends were trimmed by 7 bases and 3 bases, with 18 bases remaining between them. The CDR3 is made up of 15 amino acids. The data originate from a study of T-cell reconstitution after alpha-beta-depleted transplantation in children. Unique molecular identifiers were used to barcode this TCRbeta library. TCRdb passed the PCR reads through MiXCR, listing each CDR3 protein once. In the table there are some 240,000 distinct CDR3 sequences, about 8.8% of which are singletons.

The specimen was PBMCs from the stem cell graft donor, collected from the stem cell graft. The clonotype originates from a human donor who donated a stem cell graft to a child with SCID. The chain uses TRBV19 and TRBJ1-1; D possibly corresponds to TRBD1 (6 bases). This CDR3 is CASTLSQGGDTEAFF. The CDR3 DNA follows: TGTGCCAGTACCCTATCACAGGGTGGAGACACTGAAGCTTTCTTT. The whole variable domain, remainder taken from reference TRBV19 and TRBJ1-1, is DGGITQSPKYLFRKEGQNVTLSCEQNLNHDAMYWYRQDPGQGLRLIYYSQIVNDFQKGDIAEGYSVSREKKESFPLTVTSAQKNPTAFYLCASTLSQGGDTEAFFGQGTRLTVV.